This T cell receptor (beta chain) is drawn from a study of control samples from healthy donors and cancer patients (dated by TCRdb to 2020 to 2021). Comment on this clone: Its antigen specificity is not known. No clone much larger than this one lies a single base away; base qualities are absent.

Trimming at the junction amounts to 4 bases on V and 6 bases on J, and the germline ends lie 4 bases apart. The CDR3 spans 12 residues, from the cysteine through the phenylalanine. Just the 36-base CDR3 DNA is kept, in frame starting at base 1. According to the germline V gene, CDR1 reads SGHAT and CDR2 reads FQNNGV. The library was generated by the immunoSEQ multiplex PCR assay. TCRdb holds this immuneACCESS table with in-frame rearrangements only. Some clones are missing; in checked studies, unresolved V genes explain under half, and the rest has no known cause. Here the sample has around 110,000 clones; about 93% occur a single time. About 2.6% of the sample rests with the top ten.

The sequencing sample was made of blood. The sequence links TRBV11-2 to TRBJ2-6; the D gene is not confidently resolved. This clonotype was sampled from a man aged 30-40 years in good health. The CDR3 region reads CASSSEANVLTF. The nucleotide sequence is TGTGCCAGCAGCTCCGAGGCCAACGTCCTGACTTTC.